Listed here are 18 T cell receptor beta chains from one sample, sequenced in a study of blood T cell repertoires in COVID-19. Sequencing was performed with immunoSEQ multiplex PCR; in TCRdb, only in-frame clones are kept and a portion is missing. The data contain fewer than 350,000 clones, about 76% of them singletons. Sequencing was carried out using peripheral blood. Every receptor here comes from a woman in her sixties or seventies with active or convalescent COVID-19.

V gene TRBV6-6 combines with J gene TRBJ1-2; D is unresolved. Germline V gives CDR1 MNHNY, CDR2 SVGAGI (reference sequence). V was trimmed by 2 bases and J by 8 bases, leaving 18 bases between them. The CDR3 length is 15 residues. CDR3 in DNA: TGTGCCAGCAGTTACAGTCCCACACCGGGGAAGGGCTACACCTTC. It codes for CASSYSPTPGKGYTF.

The CDR3 sequence is CASPSFSGNTIYF. DNA for the CDR3: TGTGCCAGCCCGAGTTTCTCTGGAAACACCATATATTTT. The genes are TRBV6-5 and TRBJ1-3; D gene unclear. The CDR3 consists of 13 residues. From germline, CDR1 is MNHEY and CDR2 SVGAGI. Trimming stripped 8 bases from V and 0 bases from J, with 8 bases between.

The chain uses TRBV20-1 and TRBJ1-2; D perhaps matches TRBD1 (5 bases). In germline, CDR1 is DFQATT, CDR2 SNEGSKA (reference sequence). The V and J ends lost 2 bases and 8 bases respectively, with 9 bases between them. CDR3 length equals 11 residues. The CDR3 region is CSARQGLGYTF. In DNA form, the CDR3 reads TGCAGTGCTAGACAGGGTTTAGGCTACACCTTC.

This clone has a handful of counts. Here the CDR3 reads CASSFFGQPLPSYEQYF. Written as DNA, the CDR3 is TGTGCCAGCAGCTTTTTTGGACAGCCGCTCCCGTCCTACGAGCAGTACTTC. The chain uses TRBV7-9 and TRBJ2-7; possible D gene TRBD1, 6 bases. The V end was cut by 3 bases, the J end by 1 base, with 19 bases between. The germline CDR1 and CDR2 sequences are SEHNR and FQNEAQ (reference sequence). The CDR3 loop spans 17 amino acids.

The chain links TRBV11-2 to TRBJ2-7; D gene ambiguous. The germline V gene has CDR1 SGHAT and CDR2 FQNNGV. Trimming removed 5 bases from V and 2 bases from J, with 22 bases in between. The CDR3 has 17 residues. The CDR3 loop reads CASSPVRRVGKTYEQYF. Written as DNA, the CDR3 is TGTGCCAGCAGCCCAGTCCGACGGGTTGGCAAGACCTACGAGCAGTACTTC.

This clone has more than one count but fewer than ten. This CDR3 reads CASSLQRLTEIYGYTF. CDR3 in DNA: TGTGCCAGCAGCTTGCAACGACTGACAGAAATCTATGGCTACACCTTC. V usage is TRBV7-8 and J usage is TRBJ1-2; D is perhaps TRBD1 (5 bases). Germline V CDR1 and CDR2: SGHVS, FQNEAQ. Trimming took off 3 bases at V and 4 bases at J, with 18 bases between the two ends. CDR3 size: 16 residues.

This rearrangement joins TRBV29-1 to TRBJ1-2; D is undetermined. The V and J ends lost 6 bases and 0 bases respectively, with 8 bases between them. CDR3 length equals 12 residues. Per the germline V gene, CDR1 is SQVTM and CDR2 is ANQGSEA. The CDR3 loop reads CSVRRANYGYTF. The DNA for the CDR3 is TGCAGCGTACGCCGGGCTAACTATGGCTACACCTTC.

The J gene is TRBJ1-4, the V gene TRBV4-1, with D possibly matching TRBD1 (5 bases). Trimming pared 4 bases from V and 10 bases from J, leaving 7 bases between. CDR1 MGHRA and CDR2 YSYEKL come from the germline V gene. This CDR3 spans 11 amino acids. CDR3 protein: CASSLGGKLFF. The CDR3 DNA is TGCGCCAGCAGCCTCGGGGGAAAACTGTTTTTT.

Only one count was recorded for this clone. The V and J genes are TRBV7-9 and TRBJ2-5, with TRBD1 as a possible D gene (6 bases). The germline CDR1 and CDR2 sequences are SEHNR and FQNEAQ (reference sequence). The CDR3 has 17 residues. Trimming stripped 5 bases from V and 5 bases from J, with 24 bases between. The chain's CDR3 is CASSLRRRTALSETQYF. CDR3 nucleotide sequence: TGTGCCAGCAGCCTCCGAAGGAGGACAGCCCTATCCGAGACCCAGTACTTC. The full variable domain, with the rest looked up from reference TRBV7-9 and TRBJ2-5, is DTGVSQNPRHKITKRGQNVTFRCDPISEHNRLYWYRQTLGQGPEFLTYFQNEAQLEKSRLLSDRFSAERPKGSFSTLEIQRTEQGDSAMYLCASSLRRRTALSETQYFGPGTRLLVL.

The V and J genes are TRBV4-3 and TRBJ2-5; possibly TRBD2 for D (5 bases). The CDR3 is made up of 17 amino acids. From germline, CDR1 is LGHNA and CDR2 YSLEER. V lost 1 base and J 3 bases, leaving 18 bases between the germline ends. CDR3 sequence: CASSQVSRATGEETQYF. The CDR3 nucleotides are TGCGCCAGCAGCCAAGTTAGTAGGGCCACCGGGGAAGAGACCCAGTACTTC.

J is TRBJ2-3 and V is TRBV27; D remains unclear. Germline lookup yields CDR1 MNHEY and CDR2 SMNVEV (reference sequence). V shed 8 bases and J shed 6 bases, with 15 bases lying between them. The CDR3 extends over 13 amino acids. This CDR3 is CASRLTPFDTQYF. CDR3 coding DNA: TGTGCCAGCCGATTGACACCCTTTGATACGCAGTATTTT.

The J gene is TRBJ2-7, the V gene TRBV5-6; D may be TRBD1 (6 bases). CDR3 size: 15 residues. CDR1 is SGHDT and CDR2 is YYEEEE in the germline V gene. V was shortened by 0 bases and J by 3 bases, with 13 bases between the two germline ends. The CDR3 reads CASSLDYNRDYEQYF. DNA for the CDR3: TGTGCCAGCAGCTTGGACTACAACAGGGACTACGAGCAGTACTTC.

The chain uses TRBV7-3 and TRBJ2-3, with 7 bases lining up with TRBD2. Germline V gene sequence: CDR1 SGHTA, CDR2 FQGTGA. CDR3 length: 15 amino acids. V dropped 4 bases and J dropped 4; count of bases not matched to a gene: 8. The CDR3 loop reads CASSYQGGRADTQYF. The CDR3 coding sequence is TGTGCCAGCAGCTACCAGGGCGGGAGAGCAGATACGCAGTATTTT.

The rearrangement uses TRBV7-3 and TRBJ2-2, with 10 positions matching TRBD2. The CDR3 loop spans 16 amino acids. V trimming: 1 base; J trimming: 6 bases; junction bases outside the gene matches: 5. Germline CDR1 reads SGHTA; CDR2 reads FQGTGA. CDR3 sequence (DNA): TGTGCCAGCAGCTTAATCGGGCTAGCGGGGGCCGGGGAGCTGTTTTTT. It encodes CASSLIGLAGAGELFF.

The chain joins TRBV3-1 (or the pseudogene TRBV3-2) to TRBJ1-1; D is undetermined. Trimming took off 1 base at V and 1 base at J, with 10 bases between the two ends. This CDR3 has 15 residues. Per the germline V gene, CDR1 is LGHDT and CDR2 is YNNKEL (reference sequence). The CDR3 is CASSQAGLGNTEAFF. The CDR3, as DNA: TGTGCCAGCAGCCAAGCAGGCTTGGGGAACACTGAAGCTTTCTTT.

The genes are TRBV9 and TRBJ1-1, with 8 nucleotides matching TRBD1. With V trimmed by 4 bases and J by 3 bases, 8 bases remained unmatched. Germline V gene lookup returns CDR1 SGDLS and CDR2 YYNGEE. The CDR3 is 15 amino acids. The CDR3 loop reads CASSPHGTGDTEAFF. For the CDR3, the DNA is TGTGCCAGCAGCCCCCATGGGACAGGCGACACTGAAGCTTTCTTT.

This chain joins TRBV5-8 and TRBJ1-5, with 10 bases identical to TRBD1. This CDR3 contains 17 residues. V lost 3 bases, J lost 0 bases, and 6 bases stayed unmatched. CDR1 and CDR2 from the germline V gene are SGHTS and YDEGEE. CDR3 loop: CASSWDRGSGSNQPQHF. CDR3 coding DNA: TGTGCCAGCAGCTGGGACAGGGGTTCGGGTAGCAATCAGCCCCAGCATTTT.

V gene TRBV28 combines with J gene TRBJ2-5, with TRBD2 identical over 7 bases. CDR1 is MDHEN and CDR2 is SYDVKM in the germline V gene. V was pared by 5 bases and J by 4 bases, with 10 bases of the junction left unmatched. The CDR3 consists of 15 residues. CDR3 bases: TGTGCCAGCAGTGCTTCCGGGGGGTTCCTAGAGACCCAGTACTTC. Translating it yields CASSASGGFLETQYF.